One and the same sample provided the 19 T cell receptor beta chains below, sequenced in a study of vaccination and CD4 T cells after COVID-19. The sample's treatment: roughly 10-day PBMC culture with coronavirus spike peptide pools or control peptides (ViraFEST assay). Cultured CD4+ T cell DNA was sequenced using the Oncomine TCR Beta short-read assay. One entry per CDR3 protein results from TCRdb running MiXCR on the PCR reads. Of approximately 8,800 distinct CDR3 sequences detected, around 61% appear once; the ten largest clones hold 35% to 45%. These TCRs are of unknown antigen specificity. The sample was CD4+ T cells from blood, cultured in vitro. These receptors all stem from a human donor who had recovered from COVID-19.

The rearrangement joins TRBV5-4 to TRBJ2-5; D might be TRBD2 (7 bases). The CDR3 is 13 residues long. Per the germline V gene, CDR1 is SGHNT and CDR2 is YYREEE (reference sequence). With 10 bases removed from V and 4 bases from J, the gap between germline ends came to 17 bases. CDR3: CASMRGGGETQYF. The CDR3 region has the DNA TGTGCCTCGATGAGGGGGGGTGGAGAGACCCAGTACTTC.

The V gene is TRBV28, the J gene TRBJ1-2; D unclear. Germline lookup yields CDR1 MDHEN and CDR2 SYDVKM. The V and J ends lost 3 bases and 3 bases respectively, with 11 bases between them. The CDR3 spans 14 residues. The CDR3 DNA reads TGTGCCAGCAGTTTCGGCAGGAGCTACTATGGCTACACCTTC. Protein product: CASSFGRSYYGYTF.

The V call is TRBV27, the J call TRBJ1-5; no clear D gene. Germline loops: CDR1 MNHEY, CDR2 SMNVEV (reference sequence). Trimming took off 0 bases at V and 1 base at J, with 13 bases between the two ends. The CDR3 length is 17 residues. The CDR3 is CASSLSGREGSNQPQHF. For the CDR3, the DNA is TGTGCCAGCAGTTTATCGGGCCGGGAGGGAAGCAATCAGCCCCAGCATTTT.

In its sample, this clonotype is large (0.1 to 1%). The rearrangement joins TRBV20-1 to TRBJ1-4, with TRBD1 as a possible D gene (5 bases). The V end lost 5 bases, the J end lost 4 bases, and 20 bases lay between the germline ends. The CDR3 spans 16 residues. Germline V lookup: CDR1 DFQATT, CDR2 SNEGSKA (reference sequence). The CDR3 reads CSALRAAGSLNEKLFF. CDR3 nucleotides: TGCAGTGCTCTCCGGGCCGCAGGGTCCCTTAATGAAAAACTGTTTTTT.

V gene TRBV12-3 or TRBV12-4 combines with J gene TRBJ1-1; 7 bases line up with TRBD1. The CDR3 consists of 14 residues. Losses at the gene ends were 6 bases for V and 4 bases for J; bases not matched to a gene: 8. In DNA form, the CDR3 reads TGTGCCAGCAGCGAGACAGGGATCATCACTGAAGCTTTCTTT. Its protein is CASSETGIITEAFF.

The rearrangement joins TRBV27 to TRBJ1-1; D possibly corresponds to TRBD1 (5 bases). CDR1 is MNHEY, CDR2 SMNVEV, per germline (reference sequence). V lost 7 bases, J lost 0 bases, and 15 bases lay in between. The CDR3 contains 15 residues. The CDR3 nucleotides are TGTGCCAGCAATGAGCAGGGCGCTTTGAACACTGAAGCTTTCTTT. It is translated as CASNEQGALNTEAFF.

This chain connects TRBV28 to TRBJ2-5; 14 bases line up with TRBD2. Germline CDR1 MDHEN, CDR2 SYDVKM. With V trimmed by 4 bases and J by 6 bases, 7 bases remained unmatched. The CDR3 has 16 amino acids. The CDR3 protein is CASSSPGTSGRKTQYF. The CDR3 DNA sequence: TGTGCCAGCAGTTCGCCCGGGACTAGCGGGAGAAAGACCCAGTACTTC.

The chain carries TRBV4-1 and TRBJ2-1; 11 bases line up with TRBD1. In germline, CDR1 is MGHRA, CDR2 YSYEKL. The CDR3 loop spans 15 amino acids. V dropped 2 bases and J dropped 6; count of bases not matched to a gene: 3. The CDR3 protein is CASSQPGQGVNEQFF. For the CDR3, the DNA is TGCGCCAGCAGCCAACCGGGACAGGGGGTCAATGAGCAGTTCTTC.

The table lists this clonotype with a count of one. The J gene is TRBJ1-2, the V gene TRBV12-3 or TRBV12-4; a possible D gene is TRBD1 (5 bases). This CDR3 has 11 amino acids. V was shortened by 6 bases and J by 9 bases, with 11 bases between the two germline ends. CDR3 bases: TGTGCCAGCAGCCGGGGACTCAGCTACACCTTC. It yields the protein CASSRGLSYTF.

This clonotype was found a few times. The rearrangement joins TRBV7-6 to TRBJ1-2; no firm D call. V was cut by 4 bases and J by 4 bases, with 10 bases left in between. The germline CDR1 and CDR2 sequences are SGHVS and FNYEAQ. CDR3 length: 13 amino acids. In DNA, the CDR3 is TGTGCCAGCAGCTCAAACGCCCTCTATGGCTACACCTTC. Amino acid sequence: CASSSNALYGYTF.

The chain recombines TRBV28 with TRBJ2-3; a weak D match, TRBD1 (5 bases). Germline V lookup: CDR1 MDHEN, CDR2 SYDVKM. The CDR3 is 12 residues long. V was clipped by 3 bases and J by 11 bases, with 12 bases between them. For the CDR3, the DNA is TGTGCCAGCAGTTTGGGTGACCAGGGGCAGTATTTT. Its translation is CASSLGDQGQYF.

The rearrangement links TRBV20-1 to TRBJ1-1; 7 nucleotides match TRBD1. CDR1 is DFQATT, CDR2 SNEGSKA, per germline (reference sequence). The junction had 9 bases not matched to a gene; V was cut back by 5 bases and J by 3 bases. The CDR3 has 14 amino acids. CDR3 sequence: CSAGGQLLYTEAFF. Written as DNA, the CDR3 is TGCAGTGCTGGGGGACAGCTACTTTACACTGAAGCTTTCTTT.

This clonotype occurred a few times. The gene calls are TRBV6-1 and TRBJ1-6, with no clear D. The CDR3 has 12 residues. Per germline, CDR1 MNHNS and CDR2 SASEGT. Trimming left V 10 bases short and J 7 bases short, with 11 bases between. CDR3 in amino acids: CATRRGNSPLHF. The CDR3 bases are TGTGCCACCCGACGGGGAAATTCACCCCTCCACTTT.

The chain combines TRBV4-1 with TRBJ1-6; 7 nucleotides agree with TRBD1. The CDR3 sequence is 15 residues long. The germline gives CDR1 MGHRA, CDR2 YSYEKL. V dropped 3 bases and J dropped 6; count of bases not matched to a gene: 5. The CDR3 DNA is TGCGCCAGCAGCCAGACAGGGTCGGGTAATTCACCCCTCCACTTT. This translates into CASSQTGSGNSPLHF.

The chain joins TRBV7-6 to TRBJ2-1; 8 bases are shared with TRBD2. Germline loops: CDR1 SGHVS, CDR2 FNYEAQ. Unmatched junction bases numbered 5, after V lost 4 bases and J lost 15 bases. This CDR3 comprises 11 residues. CDR3: CASSSGTRVFF. The CDR3 DNA is TGTGCCAGCAGCTCCGGGACTAGAGTGTTCTTC.

The chain links TRBV6-5 to TRBJ1-2, with D possibly TRBD1 on 6 matching bases. Germline loops: CDR1 MNHEY, CDR2 SVGAGI. CDR3 length: 17 residues. V lost 0 bases and J lost 0, with 14 bases in between. CDR3 DNA sequence: TGTGCCAGCAGTTACTCGCCCCCCGGGACATCTAACTATGGCTACACCTTC. Translation: CASSYSPPGTSNYGYTF.

The chain joins TRBV2 to TRBJ2-7; D perhaps matches TRBD1 (6 bases). CDR3 length: 15 residues. Trimming stripped 6 bases from V and 5 bases from J, with 20 bases between. Germline assignment: CDR1 SNHLY and CDR2 FYNNEI. CDR3 amino acids: CASRVNSLGGNEQYF. CDR3 nucleotide sequence: TGTGCCAGCAGGGTTAATTCGCTAGGGGGAAACGAGCAGTACTTC.

The chain joins TRBV12-3 or TRBV12-4 to TRBJ1-1, with TRBD1 as a possible D gene (5 bases). This CDR3 comprises 13 residues. V shed 4 bases and J shed 1 base, with 7 bases lying between them. The CDR3 DNA sequence: TGTGCCAGCAGTTCGACAGAGAACACTGAAGCTTTCTTT. This codes for CASSSTENTEAFF.

This clonotype was counted a few times. This sequence joins TRBV19 and TRBJ1-2; 8 bases are shared with TRBD1. The CDR3 is 16 amino acids. The trim removed 5 bases at V and 4 bases at J, leaving 12 bases unmatched. The germline V gene has CDR1 LNHDA and CDR2 SQIVND (reference sequence). CDR3 region: CASSSRTGFHSYGYTF. CDR3 DNA sequence: TGTGCCAGTAGTTCCCGGACAGGGTTCCATAGCTATGGCTACACCTTC.